This T cell receptor beta chain derives from a study of control samples from healthy donors and cancer patients. Clones were sequenced by immunoSEQ multiplex PCR, and TCRdb holds only the in-frame ones, with some missing. This table holds some 51,000 clones, approximately 95% found once. The CDR3 length is 14 residues. Per the germline V gene, CDR1 is SNHLY and CDR2 is FYNNEI. With 7 bases removed from V and 0 bases from J, the gap between germline ends came to 9 bases. The sequence was obtained from a woman aged 18-35 years in good health. This sequence joins TRBV2 and TRBJ2-2; a possible D gene is TRBD2 (6 bases). Sequenced sample: blood. The CDR3 sequence is CASKEGTNTGELFF. Written as DNA, the CDR3 is TGTGCCAGCAAGGAGGGAACGAACACCGGGGAGCTGTTTTTT.